These T cell receptor beta chains were read from a single sample in a study of Graves' ophthalmopathy and Graves' hyperthyroidism. In TCRdb, the multiplex PCR reads were re-called with MiXCR into one record per CDR3 protein. This table has some 350,000 distinct CDR3 sequences, 17% appearing once. The sequenced sample consisted of peripheral blood. These receptors all stem from an adult woman with stable Graves' hyperthyroidism. CDR3s include the opening cysteine and the closing phenylalanine or tryptophan. Fields, in order: D gene, J gene, CDR3 length, V gene, clone size, CDR3 protein, CDR3 DNA. D genes are given only for firm matches. Part of the rows lack a size; the others show once, few, many or a class for expanded clones.

TRBD1,TRBJ1-2,14,TRBV12-3/TRBV12-4,many,CASTDRQNNYGYTF,TGTGCCAGCACGGACAGGCAAAATAACTATGGCTACACCTTC
.,TRBJ1-2,14,TRBV20-1,many,CSATPDRTGSGYTF,TGCAGTGCTACACCAGACAGGACCGGGAGTGGCTACACCTTC
.,TRBJ1-5,11,TRBV20-1,many,CSASRTGHQHF,TGCAGTGCTAGTAGGACGGGACACCAGCATTTT
.,TRBJ2-5,13,TRBV12-3/TRBV12-4,many,CASSFENQETQYF,TGTGCCAGCAGTTTTGAGAACCAAGAGACCCAGTACTTC
.,TRBJ2-7,13,TRBV20-1,many,CSASGRRSNEQYF,TGCAGTGCTTCGGGCCGTAGGTCCAACGAGCAGTACTTC
.,TRBJ1-1,12,TRBV15,.,CATSREGTEACF,TGTGCCACCAGCAGAGAAGGCACTGAAGCTTGCTTT
TRBD1,TRBJ1-1,15,TRBV10-3,many,CAISDSTGGYAEAFF,TGTGCCATCAGTGATTCGACAGGGGGCTACGCTGAAGCTTTCTTT
.,TRBJ2-7,15,TRBV27,many,CASSLILRGPYEQYF,TGTGCCAGCAGTCTAATACTCCGGGGACCCTACGAGCAGTACTTC
TRBD1,TRBJ1-2,19,TRBV11-1,.,CASSLPRTGYGKANYGYTF,TGTGCCAGCAGCTTACCCCGGACAGGGTACGGAAAAGCTAACTATGGCTACACCTTC
.,TRBJ1-3,14,TRBV6-4,many,CASSYGTPGSTIYF,TGTGCCAGCAGTTACGGGACCCCGGGAAGCACCATATATTTT
.,TRBJ2-7,15,TRBV7-9,many,CASSPEKAHSYEQYF,TGTGCCAGCAGCCCAGAGAAAGCTCATTCCTACGAGCAGTACTTC
.,TRBJ2-2,14,TRBV27,.,CASTYGTGTGELFF,TGTGCCAGCACTTATGGGACTGGCACCGGGGAGCTGTTTTTT
.,TRBJ2-7,14,TRBV30,many,CAWSRPDPPYEQYF,TGTGCCTGGAGTAGACCCGACCCTCCCTACGAGCAGTACTTC
.,TRBJ2-5,14,TRBV7-9,.,CASSPPLRGETQYF,TGTGCCAGCAGTCCACCTTTGCGTGGAGAGACCCAGTACTTC
.,TRBJ2-5,10,TRBV29-1,many,CSVPEETQYF,TGCAGCGTTCCAGAAGAGACCCAGTACTTC
.,TRBJ1-2,15,TRBV18,few,CASSPATAYTDGYTF,TGTGCCAGCTCACCAGCGACAGCCTACACTGATGGCTACACCTTC
.,TRBJ1-6,14,TRBV12-3/TRBV12-4,many,CASSFRESNSPLHF,TGTGCCAGCAGTTTCCGGGAATCAAATTCACCCCTCCACTTT
TRBD1,TRBJ2-6,18,TRBV12-3/TRBV12-4,many,CASSVPGGRPPGANVLTF,TGTGCCAGCAGTGTCCCAGGGGGCCGCCCCCCCGGGGCCAACGTCCTGACTTTC
.,TRBJ2-7,14,TRBV12-3/TRBV12-4,many,CASSLGRRVYEQYF,TGTGCCAGCAGTTTAGGACGAAGAGTCTACGAGCAGTACTTC
.,TRBJ2-6,15,TRBV12-5,many,CASGLGGAGANVLTF,TGTGCTAGTGGTTTGGGCGGGGCTGGGGCCAACGTCCTGACTTTC
.,TRBJ1-3,16,TRBV6-5,many,CASSSPQGSAGNTIYF,TGTGCCAGCAGTTCGCCTCAGGGATCTGCTGGAAACACCATATATTTT
.,TRBJ2-7,15,TRBV6-1,many,CATQNAQGGGNEQYF,TGTGCCACCCAGAACGCCCAGGGAGGTGGTAACGAGCAGTACTTC
.,TRBJ1-1,13,TRBV7-8,many,CASSAYPNTEAFF,TGTGCCAGCAGCGCCTACCCGAACACTGAAGCTTTCTTT
TRBD1,TRBJ1-5,15,TRBV20-1,many,CSATDRRGSNQPQHF,TGCAGTGCCACGGACAGGCGGGGCTCCAATCAGCCCCAGCATTTT
TRBD1,TRBJ1-1,16,TRBV2,many,CASRSRDRGFNTEAFF,TGTGCCAGCAGAAGCCGGGACAGGGGGTTTAACACTGAAGCTTTCTTT
TRBD1,TRBJ2-5,16,TRBV4-3,many,CASSQDLLGQGATQYF,TGCGCCAGCAGCCAAGATTTATTGGGACAGGGGGCGACCCAGTACTTC
TRBD1,TRBJ1-5,15,TRBV6-1,.,CASSPDRARGQPQHF,TGTGCCAGCAGTCCGGACAGGGCGAGGGGCCAGCCCCAGCATTTT
.,TRBJ2-7,17,TRBV5-8,many,CASSSQPVSGTSYEQYF,TGTGCCAGCAGCTCCCAACCAGTTAGCGGAACCTCCTACGAGCAGTACTTC
.,TRBJ2-6,17,TRBV10-3,many,CAISELGPPSGANVLTF,TGTGCCATCAGTGAGTTAGGTCCACCCTCTGGGGCCAACGTCCTGACTTTC